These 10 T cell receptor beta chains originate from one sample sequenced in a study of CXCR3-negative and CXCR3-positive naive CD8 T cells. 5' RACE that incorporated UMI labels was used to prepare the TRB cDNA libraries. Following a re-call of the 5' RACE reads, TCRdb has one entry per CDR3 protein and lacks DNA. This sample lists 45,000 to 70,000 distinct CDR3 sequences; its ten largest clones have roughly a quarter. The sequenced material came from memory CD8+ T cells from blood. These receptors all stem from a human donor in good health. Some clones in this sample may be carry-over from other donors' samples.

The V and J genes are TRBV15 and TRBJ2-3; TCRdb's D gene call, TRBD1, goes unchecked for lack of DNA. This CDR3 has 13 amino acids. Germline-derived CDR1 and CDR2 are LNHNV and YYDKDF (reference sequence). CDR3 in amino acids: CATSMGPTDTQYF.

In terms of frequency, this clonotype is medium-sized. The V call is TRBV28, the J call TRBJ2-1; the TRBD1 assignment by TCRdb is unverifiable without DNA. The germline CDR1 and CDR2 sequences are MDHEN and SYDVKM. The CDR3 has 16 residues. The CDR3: CASSPPITGVSDEQFF.

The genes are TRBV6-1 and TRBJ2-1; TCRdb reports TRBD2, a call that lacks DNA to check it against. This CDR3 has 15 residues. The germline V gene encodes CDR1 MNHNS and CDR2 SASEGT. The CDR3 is CASSESPVPYNEQFF.

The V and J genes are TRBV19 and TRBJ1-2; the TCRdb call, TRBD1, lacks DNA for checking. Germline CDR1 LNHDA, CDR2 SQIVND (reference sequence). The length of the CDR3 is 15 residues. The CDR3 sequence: CASINTGTANYGYTF.

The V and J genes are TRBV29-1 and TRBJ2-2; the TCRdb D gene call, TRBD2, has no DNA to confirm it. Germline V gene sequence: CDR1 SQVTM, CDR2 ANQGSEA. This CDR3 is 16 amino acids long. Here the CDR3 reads CSVLAGSSANTGELFF.

CDR3 in amino acids: CSVGRNTEAFF. The V call is TRBV29-1, the J call TRBJ1-1. Germline CDR1 SQVTM, CDR2 ANQGSEA. The CDR3 has 11 amino acids.

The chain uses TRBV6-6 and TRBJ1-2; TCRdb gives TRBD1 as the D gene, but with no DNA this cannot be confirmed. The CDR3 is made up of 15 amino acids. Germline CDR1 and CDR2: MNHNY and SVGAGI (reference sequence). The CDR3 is CASSLSRTDFYGYTF.

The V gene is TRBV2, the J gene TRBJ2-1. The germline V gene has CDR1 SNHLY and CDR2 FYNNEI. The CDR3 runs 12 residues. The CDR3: CASSDDNNEQFF.

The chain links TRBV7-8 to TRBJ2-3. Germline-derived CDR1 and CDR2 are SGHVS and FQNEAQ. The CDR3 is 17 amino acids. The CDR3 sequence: CASSSSTTPASTDTQYF. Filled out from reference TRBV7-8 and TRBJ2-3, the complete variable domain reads GAGVSQSPRYKVAKRGQDVALRCDPISGHVSLFWYQQALGQGPEFLTYFQNEAQLDKSGLPSDRFFAERPEGSVSTLKIQRTQQEDSAVYLCASSSSTTPASTDTQYFGPGTRLTVL.

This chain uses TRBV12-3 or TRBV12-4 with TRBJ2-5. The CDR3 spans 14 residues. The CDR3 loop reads CASSLGLYQETQYF.